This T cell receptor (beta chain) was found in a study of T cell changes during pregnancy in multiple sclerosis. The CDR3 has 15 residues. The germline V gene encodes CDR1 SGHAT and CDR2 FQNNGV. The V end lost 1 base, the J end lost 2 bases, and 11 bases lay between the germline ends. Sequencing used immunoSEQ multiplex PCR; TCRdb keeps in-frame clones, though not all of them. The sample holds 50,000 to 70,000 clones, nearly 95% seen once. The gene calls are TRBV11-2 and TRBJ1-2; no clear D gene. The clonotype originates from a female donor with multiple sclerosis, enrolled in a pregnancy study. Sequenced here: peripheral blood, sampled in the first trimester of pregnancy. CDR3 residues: CASSLVPGGNYGYTF. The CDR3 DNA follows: TGTGCCAGCAGCTTAGTCCCCGGAGGAAACTATGGCTACACCTTC.